Below, one T cell receptor beta chain is given with its context. Its antigen is unknown. The data stem from a study of graft-versus-host responses after intestinal transplantation. Study details: Each patient got anti-thymocyte globulin induction, then tacrolimus and steroids for about 3 years. Study results and caveats: The marrow of recipients harbored GvH clones, and ileum or blood showed some of them first. Across patients carrying graft-donor T cell macrochimerism, allografts held high graft-versus-host to host-versus-graft clonal ratios.

Repertoires were generated with immunoSEQ multiplex PCR, while TCRdb's copy carries only in-frame clones and drops some. The table shows about 82,000 clones, with around 93% occurring only once. CDR1 is SGHNT and CDR2 is YENEEA in the germline V gene. The V end lost 4 bases, the J end lost 7 bases, and 13 bases lay between the germline ends. This CDR3 comprises 13 residues. The receptor comes from a human donor who was the organ donor for an intestinal transplant. The chain combines TRBV11-3 with TRBJ1-1, with a possible D match to TRBD1 (5 bases). Sequencing used unstimulated CD4+ T cells sorted from spleen or lymph node cells, obtained before transplant. In DNA form, the CDR3 reads TGTGCCAGCAGCTCCGAGGCCGACAGTGAAGCTTTCTTT. This sequence encodes CASSSEADSEAFF.